This T cell receptor (beta chain) was sequenced for a study of cytomegalovirus exposure and HLA in healthy donors. Study-wide results and limits: CMV serostatus was the sole immune exposure information available.

A multiplex PCR was run with 60 Vbeta primers and 13 Jbeta primers. Sequencing was performed with immunoSEQ multiplex PCR; in TCRdb, only in-frame clones are kept and a portion is missing. The sample includes 150,000 to 200,000 clones, over 60% of them seen just once. Trimming took 2 bases from V and 4 from J, leaving 20 bases between them. Germline CDR1 reads SQVTM; CDR2 reads ANQGSEA. This CDR3 is built from 16 residues. This clone was detected once. Its cognate antigen is unknown. The chain is built from TRBV29-1 and TRBJ1-2, with D possibly matching TRBD1 (5 bases). What was sequenced was PBMCs. This receptor was identified in a woman in her twenties or thirties in good health and CMV-seronegative. The CDR3 nucleotides read TGCAGCGTTGAATCCGCAAATGAGGAGACAGTCTATGGCTACACCTTC. Translation gives CSVESANEETVYGYTF.